The 17 T cell receptor beta chains listed next were all sequenced from one sample in a study of cytomegalovirus exposure and HLA in healthy donors (dated by TCRdb to 2016 to 2017). The method was the immunoSEQ multiplex PCR assay. This is the immuneACCESS table as TCRdb keeps it, with only in-frame sequences that have V and J called. A part of the clones is gone; compared with another copy, unresolved V genes explain less than half, and the rest is unexplained. The sample has tens of thousands of clones on record, almost 85% of them singletons. The biggest ten clones account for around an eighth of the sample. The sequencing sample was made of PBMCs. Receptor source: a woman between 18 and 29 years old in good health and CMV-seropositive.

This clone was found once. The gene calls are TRBV7-6 and TRBJ2-7, with D uncertain. V was pared by 5 bases and J by 4 bases, with 9 bases between. Germline V gene sequence: CDR1 SGHVS, CDR2 FNYEAQ. This CDR3 has 12 residues. The CDR3 here is CASSPHSYEQYF. In nucleotides, the CDR3 is TGTGCCAGCAGCCCCCACAGTTACGAGCAGTACTTC.

This clone was observed a few times. V and J are TRBV30 and TRBJ2-5; D remains ambiguous. V was pared by 3 bases and J by 5 bases, with 10 bases between. The CDR3 is 12 amino acids. Looked up from germline, CDR1 is GTSNPN and CDR2 is SVGIG (reference sequence). The CDR3 DNA reads TGTGCCTGGAGCCCAAACTGGGAGACCCAGTACTTC. It codes for CAWSPNWETQYF.

The rearrangement links TRBV5-1 to TRBJ2-2; 8 nucleotides line up with TRBD1. CDR1 SGHRS and CDR2 YFSETQ come from the germline V gene. J was trimmed by 0 bases and V by 4 bases; bases with no gene match: 2. The CDR3 runs 15 residues. CDR3 sequence: CASSPGQANTGELFF. The CDR3 coding sequence is TGCGCCAGCAGCCCGGGACAGGCGAACACCGGGGAGCTGTTTTTT.

In nucleotides, the CDR3 is TGTGCCAGCAGCTTAACTAACGCGAACACCGGGGAGCTGTTTTTT. It yields the protein CASSLTNANTGELFF. J is TRBJ2-2 and V is TRBV5-5; D gene ambiguous. The CDR3 runs 15 residues. Trimming took 2 bases from V and 0 from J, leaving 8 bases between them. Germline values: CDR1 SGHKS, CDR2 YYEKEE (reference sequence). Full variable domain (remainder filled in from reference TRBV5-5 and TRBJ2-2): DAGVTQSPTHLIKTRGQQVTLRCSPISGHKSVSWYQQVLGQGPQFIFQYYEKEERGRGNFPDRFSARQFPNYSSELNVNALLLGDSALYLCASSLTNANTGELFFGEGSRLTVL.

The chain recombines TRBV28 with TRBJ1-5; D not certain. Germline lookup yields CDR1 MDHEN and CDR2 SYDVKM. The germline V and J ends were trimmed by 6 bases and 1 base, with 7 bases remaining between them. The CDR3 sequence is 13 residues long. CDR3 DNA sequence: TGTGCCAGCAGGTCGCAGAGCAATCAGCCCCAGCATTTT. Translating it yields CASRSQSNQPQHF.

This chain connects TRBV9 to TRBJ1-3; a possible D gene is TRBD1 (5 bases). CDR3 size: 16 residues. V lost 0 bases to trimming and J lost 0 bases, with 10 bases between them. Germline-derived CDR1 and CDR2 are SGDLS and YYNGEE. The CDR3 spells CASSVGGGHSGNTIYF. The CDR3 coding sequence is TGTGCCAGCAGCGTAGGAGGCGGACACTCTGGAAACACCATATATTTT.

This chain connects TRBV28 to TRBJ1-5; no definite D call. Germline CDR1 reads MDHEN; CDR2 reads SYDVKM. This CDR3 has 17 residues. V was clipped by 2 bases and J by 4 bases, with 18 bases between them. This chain's CDR3 is CASSLPPYGVNNQPQHF. The CDR3 DNA follows: TGTGCCAGCAGTTTACCGCCGTACGGGGTAAATAATCAGCCCCAGCATTTT.

This clone was picked up one time. The rearrangement links TRBV28 to TRBJ2-1; 7 bases map to TRBD1. The CDR3 has 13 amino acids. Germline CDR1 is MDHEN and CDR2 is SYDVKM. The V gene end was trimmed by 6 bases and the J gene end by 5 bases; junction bases not matched to a gene: 4. CDR3 nucleotides: TGTGCCAGCAGGTGGACAGGAGACAATGAGCAGTTCTTC. This sequence encodes CASRWTGDNEQFF.

V gene TRBV10-3 combines with J gene TRBJ1-3; 8 bases agree with TRBD1. V dropped 6 bases and J dropped 2; count of bases not matched to a gene: 12. This CDR3 is built from 17 residues. CDR1 and CDR2 (germline): ENHRY, SYGVKD. CDR3 loop: CAIRGFGQGAAGNTIYF. The DNA for the CDR3 is TGTGCCATCAGGGGCTTCGGGCAGGGGGCGGCTGGAAACACCATATATTTT.

This clone was observed once. The chain recombines TRBV6-1 with TRBJ1-2; 7 positions match TRBD1. CDR3 length: 17 residues. Looked up from germline, CDR1 is MNHNS and CDR2 is SASEGT. The trim removed 2 bases at V and 7 bases at J, leaving 16 bases unmatched. CDR3 bases: TGTGCCAGCAGTGAACTTGACAGGGTCAGTCGCTATGGTGGCTACACCTTC. Amino acids: CASSELDRVSRYGGYTF.

This clone showed up just once. The gene calls are TRBV30 and TRBJ2-2, with a weak D call TRBD2 (5 bases). Germline V gene lookup returns CDR1 GTSNPN and CDR2 SVGIG (reference sequence). V was pared by 0 bases and J by 2 bases, with 13 bases between. The CDR3 runs to 16 residues. The CDR3 sequence: CAWSVLGFANTGELFF. The CDR3, as DNA: TGTGCCTGGAGTGTACTAGGGTTTGCTAACACCGGGGAGCTGTTTTTT.

In its sample, this clone was seen many times. The J gene is TRBJ2-7, the V gene TRBV9, with a tentative D call TRBD1 (5 bases). Germline CDR1 and CDR2: SGDLS and YYNGEE. This CDR3 spans 14 amino acids. V was cut by 3 bases and J by 7 bases, with 17 bases left in between. CDR3 sequence reads: CASSETGLGLEQYF. The CDR3 nucleotides are TGTGCCAGCAGCGAAACAGGCCTTGGATTGGAGCAGTACTTC.

Only a few counts were recorded for this clone. The chain links TRBV5-1 to TRBJ2-5; tentatively, D is TRBD1 (5 bases). The V end lost 7 bases, the J end lost 5 bases, and 15 bases lay between the germline ends. CDR1 is SGHRS and CDR2 is YFSETQ in the germline V gene. The CDR3 loop spans 13 amino acids. CDR3 sequence: CASSRQPRETQYF. CDR3 sequence (DNA): TGCGCCAGCTCCCGACAGCCACGGGAGACCCAGTACTTC.

This rearrangement joins TRBV4-1 to TRBJ2-2; 12 bases line up with TRBD2. Per germline, CDR1 MGHRA and CDR2 YSYEKL. The V gene end was trimmed by 3 bases and the J gene end by 4 bases; junction bases not matched to a gene: 0. The CDR3 runs 15 residues. CDR3 sequence: CASSQGLAGTGELFF. Here the CDR3 DNA reads TGCGCCAGCAGCCAGGGACTAGCGGGCACCGGGGAGCTGTTTTTT.

This chain connects TRBV19 to TRBJ1-1; perhaps TRBD1 as D (5 bases). This CDR3 comprises 17 residues. From germline, CDR1 is LNHDA and CDR2 SQIVND (reference sequence). The germline V and J ends were trimmed by 0 bases and 3 bases, with 17 bases remaining between them. The CDR3 coding sequence is TGTGCCAGTAGTATAGAATATTTAGCCGTGGGGCACACTGAAGCTTTCTTT. It codes for CASSIEYLAVGHTEAFF.

The chain couples TRBV27 to TRBJ2-7, with 8 bases identical to TRBD2. The CDR3 extends over 16 amino acids. V was pared by 4 bases and J by 6 bases, with 14 bases of the junction left unmatched. Looked up from germline, CDR1 is MNHEY and CDR2 is SMNVEV (reference sequence). The CDR3 DNA sequence: TGTGCCAGCAGTTGGAGCGGGGGCCCCCGGCGCATCGAGCAGTACTTC. Translation gives CASSWSGGPRRIEQYF.

The chain has TRBV27 and TRBJ2-7; the D is unclear. The CDR3 consists of 11 residues. Germline CDR1 and CDR2: MNHEY and SMNVEV (reference sequence). The V end lost 6 bases, the J end lost 7 bases, and 10 bases lay between the germline ends. The CDR3 region is CASSTRREQYF. In nucleotides, the CDR3 is TGTGCCAGCAGCACCCGGCGGGAGCAGTACTTC.